In this sample, the clone carrying this T cell receptor (beta chain) turned up a few times. What it recognizes is unknown. TCRdb reprocessed the 5' RACE reads via MiXCR and lists one record per CDR3 protein. The sample lists hundreds of thousands of distinct CDR3 sequences; 20% to 25% were seen once. V was pared by 4 bases and J by 6 bases, with 6 bases of the junction left unmatched. Germline assignment: CDR1 SGHDT and CDR2 YYEEEE. This CDR3 has 13 residues. The entry originates in a study of T-cell memory formation after mild COVID-19. General study results and limits: Certain responding clones were present in pre-infection memory, suggesting participation of cross-reactive memory. Clones contracting over day 15 to 85 were CD4/CD8 balanced, with later expanders leaning CD4+.

This receptor was identified in an adult woman who had mild COVID-19 (a few samples of this study predate the infection). Cell type and time point are not known. The sample comprised PBMCs or a T cell subset sorted from them (not recorded which). The rearrangement links TRBV5-6 to TRBJ2-7; 8 bases fit TRBD1. The CDR3 is CASSLWTGSEQYF. The CDR3 bases are TGTGCCAGCAGCCTCTGGACAGGGAGCGAGCAGTACTTC.